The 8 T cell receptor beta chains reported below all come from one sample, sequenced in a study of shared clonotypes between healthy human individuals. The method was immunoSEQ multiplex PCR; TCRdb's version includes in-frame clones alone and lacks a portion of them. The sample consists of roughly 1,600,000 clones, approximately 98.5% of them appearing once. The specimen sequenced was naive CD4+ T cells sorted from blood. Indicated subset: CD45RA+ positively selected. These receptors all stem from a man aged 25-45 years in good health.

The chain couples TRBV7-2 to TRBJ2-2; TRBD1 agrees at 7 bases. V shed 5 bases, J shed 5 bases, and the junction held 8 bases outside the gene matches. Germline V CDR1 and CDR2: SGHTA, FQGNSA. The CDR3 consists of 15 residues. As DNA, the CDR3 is TGTGCCAGCAGCCGAGGGACAGAAAGAACCGGGGAGCTGTTTTTT. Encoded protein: CASSRGTERTGELFF. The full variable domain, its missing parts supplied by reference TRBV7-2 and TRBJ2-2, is GAGVSQSPSNKVTEKGKDVELRCDPISGHTALYWYRQSLGQGLEFLIYFQGNSAPDKSGLPSDRFSAERTGGSVSTLTIQRTQQEDSAVYLCASSRGTERTGELFFGEGSRLTVL.

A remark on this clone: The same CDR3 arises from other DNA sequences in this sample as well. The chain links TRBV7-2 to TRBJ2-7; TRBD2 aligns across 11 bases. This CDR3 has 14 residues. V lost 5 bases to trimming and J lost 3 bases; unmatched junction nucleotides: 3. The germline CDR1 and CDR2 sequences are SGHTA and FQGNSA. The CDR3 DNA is TGTGCCAGCAGCCTGACTAGCGGGAACTACGAGCAGTACTTC. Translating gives CASSLTSGNYEQYF.

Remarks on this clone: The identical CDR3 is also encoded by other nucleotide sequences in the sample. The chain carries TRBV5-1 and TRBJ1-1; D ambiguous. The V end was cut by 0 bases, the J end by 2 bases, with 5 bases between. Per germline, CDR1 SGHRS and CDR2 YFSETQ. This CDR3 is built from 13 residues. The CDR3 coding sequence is TGCGCCAGCAGCTTGGTCCCCAACACTGAAGCTTTCTTT. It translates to CASSLVPNTEAFF.

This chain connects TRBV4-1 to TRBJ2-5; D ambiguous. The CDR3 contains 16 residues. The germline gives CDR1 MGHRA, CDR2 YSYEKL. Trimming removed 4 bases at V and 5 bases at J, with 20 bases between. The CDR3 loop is CASSLLPPQARETQYF. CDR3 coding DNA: TGCGCCAGCAGCCTCCTCCCACCGCAGGCCCGCGAGACCCAGTACTTC.

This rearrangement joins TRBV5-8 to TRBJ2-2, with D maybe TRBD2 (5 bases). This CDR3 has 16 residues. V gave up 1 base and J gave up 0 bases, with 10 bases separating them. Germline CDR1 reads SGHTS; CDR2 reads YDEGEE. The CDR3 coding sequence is TGTGCCAGCAGCTTGTCCACGGGGACGAACACCGGGGAGCTGTTTTTT. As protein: CASSLSTGTNTGELFF.

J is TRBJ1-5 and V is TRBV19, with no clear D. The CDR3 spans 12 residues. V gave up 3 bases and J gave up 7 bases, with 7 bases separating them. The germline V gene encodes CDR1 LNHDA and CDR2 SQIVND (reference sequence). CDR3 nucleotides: TGTGCCAGTAGTATGCGAGGGCAGCCCCAGCATTTT. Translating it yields CASSMRGQPQHF.

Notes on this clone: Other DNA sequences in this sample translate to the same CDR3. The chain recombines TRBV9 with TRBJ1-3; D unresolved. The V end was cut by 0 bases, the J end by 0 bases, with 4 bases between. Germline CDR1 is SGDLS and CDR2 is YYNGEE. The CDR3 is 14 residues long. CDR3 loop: CASSVESSGNTIYF. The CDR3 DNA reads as TGTGCCAGCAGCGTAGAAAGCTCTGGAAACACCATATATTTT. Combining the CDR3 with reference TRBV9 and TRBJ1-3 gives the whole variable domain DSGVTQTPKHLITATGQRVTLRCSPRSGDLSVYWYQQSLDQGLQFLIQYYNGEERAKGNILERFSAQQFPDLHSELNLSSLELGDSALYFCASSVESSGNTIYFGEGSWLTVV.

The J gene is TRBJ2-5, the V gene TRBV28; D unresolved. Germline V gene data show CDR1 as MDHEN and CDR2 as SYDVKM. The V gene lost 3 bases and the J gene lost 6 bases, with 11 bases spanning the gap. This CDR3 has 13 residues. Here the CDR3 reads CASSLVGVKTQYF. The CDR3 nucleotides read TGTGCCAGCAGTTTGGTTGGGGTGAAGACCCAGTACTTC. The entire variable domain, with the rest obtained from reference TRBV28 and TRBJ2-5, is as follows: DVKVTQSSRYLVKRTGEKVFLECVQDMDHENMFWYRQDPGLGLRLIYFSYDVKMKEKGDIPEGYSVSREKKERFSLILESASTNQTSMYLCASSLVGVKTQYFGPGTRLLVL.